The rows below give T cell receptor beta chains drawn from one sample of a study of a mutant IDH1 vaccine in newly diagnosed glioma. Their antigens are not known. The assay was immunoSEQ multiplex PCR, and TCRdb's table has in-frame clones only and misses some. There are approximately 66,000 clones in the sample; 84% occur only once, and more than 10% lies in the top ten. Sequenced material: PBMCs, taken from a glioma patient whose treatment included an IDH1 peptide vaccine. These receptors were taken from a young man with glioma. Both conserved end residues are part of each CDR3. D genes are given only for firm matches. Size tells how often a clone was seen (once, few, many) or the class of an expanded clone, and some rows leave it out.

j_gene,v_gene,d_gene,abundance,CDR3nt,CDR3aa
TRBJ1-2,TRBV6-1,NA,few,TGTGCCAGCCAGGGCTACACCTTC,CASQGYTF
TRBJ1-1,TRBV30,NA,NA,TGTGCCTGGAAAACGGCGACGAACACTGAAGCTTTCTTT,CAWKTATNTEAFF
TRBJ2-7,TRBV9,NA,NA,TGTGCCAGCAGCGTAGGGGACTCCTTCCCTCGCGAGCAGTACTTC,CASSVGDSFPREQYF
TRBJ2-1,TRBV28,TRBD2,NA,TGTGCCAGCAGTTTCACCACTCTAGCGGGAGTGATCGATGAGCAGTTCTTC,CASSFTTLAGVIDEQFF
TRBJ1-2,TRBV9,NA,once,TGTGCCAGCAGCCCAGTAGGGGGGCCTTGGGGCAACTATGGCTACACCTTC,CASSPVGGPWGNYGYTF
TRBJ1-1,TRBV11-2,NA,once,TGTGCCAGCATCCCCAGGAACAGGCCTTTGAACACTGAAGCTTTCTTT,CASIPRNRPLNTEAFF
TRBJ1-2,TRBV5-1,NA,few,TGCGCCAGCAGCTTGTCTCCGGGCCCTGGCTACACCTTC,CASSLSPGPGYTF
TRBJ2-7,TRBV9,TRBD1,NA,TGTGCCAGCAGCGTAGGTTCGAGGTGGGAAGGGGGGGACAGGGTGAACGAGCAGTACTTC,CASSVGSRWEGGDRVNEQYF
TRBJ1-3,TRBV4-3,NA,once,TGCGCCAGCAGCCAAGATCCGGGGGTTTCGGGAAACACCATATATTTT,CASSQDPGVSGNTIYF
TRBJ1-5,TRBV27,NA,NA,TGTGCCAGCAGTTTATACCGGTCTAATCAGCCCCAGCATTTT,CASSLYRSNQPQHF
TRBJ1-3,TRBV7-2,NA,NA,TGTGCCAGCAGCTTAGGGACGGTCGGCTCTGGAAACACCATATATTTT,CASSLGTVGSGNTIYF